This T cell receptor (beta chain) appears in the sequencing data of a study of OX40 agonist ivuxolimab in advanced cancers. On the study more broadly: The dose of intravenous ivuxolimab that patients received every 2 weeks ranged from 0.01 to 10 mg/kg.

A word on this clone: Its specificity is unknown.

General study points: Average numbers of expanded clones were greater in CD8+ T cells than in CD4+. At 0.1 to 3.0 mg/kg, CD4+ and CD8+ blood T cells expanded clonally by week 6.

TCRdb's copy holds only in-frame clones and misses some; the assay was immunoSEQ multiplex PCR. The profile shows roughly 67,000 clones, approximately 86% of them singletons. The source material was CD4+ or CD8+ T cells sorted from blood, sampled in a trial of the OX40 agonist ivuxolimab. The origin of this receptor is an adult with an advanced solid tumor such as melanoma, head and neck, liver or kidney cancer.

Here the CDR3 DNA reads TGTGCCAGCAGCCAGCTGACCTCCAGCACAGATACGCAGTATTTT. Protein sequence: CASSQLTSSTDTQYF. The chain is built from TRBV14 and TRBJ2-3, with D unresolved. CDR3 length: 15 residues. Germline-derived CDR1 and CDR2 are SGHDN and FVKESK. V dropped 3 bases and J dropped 0 bases, with 10 bases sitting between them.